Given below is one T cell receptor (beta chain) in context. Unique molecular identifiers were built into the TCRbeta library. A single record per CDR3 protein comes from TCRdb applying MiXCR to the PCR reads. Found here are about 480,000 distinct CDR3 sequences, around 12% of them singletons; the top ten hold about 6%. These data are taken from a study of T-cell reconstitution after alpha-beta-depleted transplantation in children. Deletions cut 4 bases from V and 2 bases from J, with 17 bases between. Germline V gives CDR1 SGHDT, CDR2 YYEEEE. CDR3 length: 16 amino acids. The TCR sequence derives from a human donor who donated a stem cell graft to a child with combined immunodeficiency. The sequencing used PBMCs from the stem cell graft donor, collected from the stem cell graft. This chain uses TRBV5-6 with TRBJ2-3; D is ambiguous. The CDR3 DNA follows: TGTGCCAGCAGCGATGGAGCTCCTACATTCACAGATACGCAGTATTTT. Its translation is CASSDGAPTFTDTQYF. Variable domain in full (rest from reference TRBV5-6 and TRBJ2-3): DAGVTQSPTHLIKTRGQQVTLRCSPKSGHDTVSWYQQALGQGPQFIFQYYEEEERQRGNFPDRFSGHQFPNYSSELNVNALLLGDSALYLCASSDGAPTFTDTQYFGPGTRLTVL.